This T cell receptor beta chain was recovered during a study of T-cell memory formation after mild COVID-19. Study-level information: Clusters of TCRs were largely donor specific.

As concerns this clonotype: No antigen is known for it.

5'RACE with constant-segment primers built TCRalpha and TCRbeta cDNA libraries with UMIs. TCRdb redid the calling of the 5' RACE reads with MiXCR, one entry per CDR3 protein. The table has 250,000 to 350,000 distinct CDR3 sequences, approximately 20% seen once; the top ten hold more than 20%. The study, taken as a whole, reports: Among contracting clones, CD4+ were mainly CM/EM and CD8+ enriched in EMRA.

The CDR3 is made up of 15 amino acids. V was clipped by 6 bases and J by 1 base; unmatched bases: 11. The V gene's germline CDR1 is DFQATT and CDR2 SNEGSKA (reference sequence). The sequenced sample was PBMCs or a T cell subset sorted from them (not recorded which). This sequence was found in a young man who had mild COVID-19 (a few samples of this study predate the infection). Cell type and time point are not known. The J gene is TRBJ2-5, the V gene TRBV20-1, with TRBD1 identical over 7 bases. CDR3 amino acids: CSATHPQGSQETQYF. CDR3 nucleotide sequence: TGCAGTGCCACCCATCCACAGGGGTCCCAAGAGACCCAGTACTTC.